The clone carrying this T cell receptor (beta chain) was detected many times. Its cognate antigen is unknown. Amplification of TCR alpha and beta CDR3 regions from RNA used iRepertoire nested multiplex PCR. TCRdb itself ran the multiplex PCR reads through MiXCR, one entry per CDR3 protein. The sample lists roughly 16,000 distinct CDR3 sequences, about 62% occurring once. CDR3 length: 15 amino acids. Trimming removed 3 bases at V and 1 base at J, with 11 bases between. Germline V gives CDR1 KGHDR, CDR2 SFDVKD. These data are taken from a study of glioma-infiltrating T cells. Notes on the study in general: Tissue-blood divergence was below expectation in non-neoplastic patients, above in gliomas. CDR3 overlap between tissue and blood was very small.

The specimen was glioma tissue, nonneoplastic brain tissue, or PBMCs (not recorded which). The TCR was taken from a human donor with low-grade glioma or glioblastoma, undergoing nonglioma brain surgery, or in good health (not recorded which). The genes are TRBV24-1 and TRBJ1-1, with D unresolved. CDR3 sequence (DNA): TGTGCCACCAGTGATGCCCGGAGTAAGAACACTGAAGCTTTCTTT. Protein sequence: CATSDARSKNTEAFF.